These 8 T cell receptor beta chains were all obtained from the same sample, sequenced in a study of cytomegalovirus exposure and HLA in healthy donors. The repertoire was sequenced with immunoSEQ multiplex PCR; TCRdb's copy has only in-frame clones and lacks some. The table lists 150,000 to 200,000 clones, about 89% of them singletons. Sample: PBMCs. The receptors shown here come from a woman under 30 in good health and CMV-seropositive.

The CDR3 region is CASSPTSGRGTDTQYF. In DNA, the CDR3 is TGTGCCAGCTCACCGACTAGCGGGAGGGGCACAGATACGCAGTATTTT. The V gene is TRBV18, the J gene TRBJ2-3; TRBD2 agrees at 14 bases. CDR3 length: 16 residues. Trimming cost V 3 bases and J 1 base; bases outside gene matches: 0. CDR1 KGHSH and CDR2 LQKENI come from the germline V gene.

The J gene is TRBJ2-1, the V gene TRBV27; 12 positions match TRBD2. The CDR3 spans 19 residues. V shed 1 base, J shed 0 bases, and the junction held 7 bases outside the gene matches. Germline values: CDR1 MNHEY, CDR2 SMNVEV (reference sequence). The CDR3 reads CASSLWASGGVSSYNEQFF. As DNA, the CDR3 is TGTGCCAGCAGTTTATGGGCTAGCGGGGGGGTAAGCTCCTACAATGAGCAGTTCTTC.

The rearrangement links TRBV5-1 to TRBJ2-1; the match to TRBD2 covers 8 bases. V trimming: 0 bases; J trimming: 7 bases; junction bases outside the gene matches: 9. Per germline, CDR1 SGHRS and CDR2 YFSETQ. The CDR3 has 16 amino acids. The CDR3 reads CASSLGSGGQGNEQFF. The CDR3 nucleotides are TGCGCCAGCAGCTTGGGGAGCGGGGGCCAAGGGAATGAGCAGTTCTTC.

This chain links TRBV4-2 with TRBJ2-3; 10 nucleotides agree with TRBD2. Per the germline V gene, CDR1 is LGHNA and CDR2 is YNFKEQ. Trimming cost V 2 bases and J 1 base; bases outside gene matches: 3. This CDR3 has 16 residues. The chain's CDR3 is CASSQYGTSGTDTQYF. As DNA, the CDR3 is TGTGCCAGCAGCCAATACGGGACTAGCGGCACAGATACGCAGTATTTT.

This rearrangement joins TRBV15 to TRBJ2-3, with 12 positions matching TRBD2. The CDR3 runs to 15 residues. Trimming removed 9 bases from V and 0 bases from J; junction bases left unmatched: 4. Germline V gene sequence: CDR1 LNHNV, CDR2 YYDKDF (reference sequence). The CDR3 region has the DNA TGTGCCACAAGGACTAGCGGGGCGAGCACAGATACGCAGTATTTT. Its protein product is CATRTSGASTDTQYF. Together with reference TRBV15 and TRBJ2-3, the CDR3 gives the full variable domain: DAMVIQNPRYQVTQFGKPVTLSCSQTLNHNVMYWYQQKSSQAPKLLFHYYDKDFNNEADTPDNFQSRRPNTSFCFLDIRSPGLGDTAMYLCATRTSGASTDTQYFGPGTRLTVL.

The chain combines TRBV29-1 with TRBJ2-4; 9 bases are a match to TRBD2. The V and J ends lost 3 bases and 2 bases, in that order; junction bases with no gene match: 8. The length of the CDR3 is 16 residues. In germline, CDR1 is SQVTM, CDR2 ANQGSEA. CDR3 nucleotide sequence: TGCAGCGTTGATCTCCTAGCGGGACCCACCAAAAACATTCAGTACTTC. This encodes CSVDLLAGPTKNIQYF.

V usage is TRBV28 and J usage is TRBJ2-7; D uncertain. The germline V and J ends were trimmed by 6 bases and 6 bases, with 6 bases remaining between them. Germline V gene lookup returns CDR1 MDHEN and CDR2 SYDVKM. CDR3 length: 10 residues. The chain's CDR3 is CASRAVEQYF. CDR3 nucleotide sequence: TGTGCCAGCAGGGCGGTCGAGCAGTACTTC.

The chain joins TRBV7-2 to TRBJ1-2; possible D gene TRBD1, 5 bases. V lost 5 bases, J lost 2 bases, and 15 bases lay in between. CDR3 length equals 15 residues. Germline V gene sequence: CDR1 SGHTA, CDR2 FQGNSA. CDR3 nucleotides: TGTGCCAGCAGCCAAGGGGTAATTGCCAACTATGGCTACACCTTC. Translation: CASSQGVIANYGYTF.